The text below deals with one T cell receptor (beta chain). The antigen remains unidentified. This sample is drawn from a study of cytomegalovirus exposure and HLA in healthy donors. About the study: The same platform was used for the 100 to 150 validation repertoires and the approximately 670 first-cohort repertoires, a later analysis reported.

Only in-frame clones appear in the TCRdb table, and some are missing; sequencing was by immunoSEQ multiplex PCR. The sample shows about 58,000 clones, around 90% of them seen only once. Broader study findings: The tendency of first-cohort TCR clusters to co-occur in the 120 or so validation repertoires was the finding of a later analysis. Published work reported that the classifier diagnosed cytomegalovirus status with high specificity and sensitivity. According to the study, around 150 TCR beta chains were cytomegalovirus-associated.

CDR1 and CDR2 (germline): SQVTM, ANQGSEA. The CDR3 sequence is 13 residues long. Trimming took 4 bases from V and 3 from J, leaving 12 bases between them. The chain has TRBV29-1 and TRBJ1-1; D perhaps matches TRBD1 (6 bases). The sequenced material came from PBMCs. This TCR came from a man in his late teens or twenties in good health and CMV-seronegative. The DNA for the CDR3 is TGCAGCGTTGGGGGGCCAAGGCACACTGAAGCTTTCTTT. Protein: CSVGGPRHTEAFF.